The rows below give T cell receptor beta chains drawn from one sample of a study of cytomegalovirus exposure and HLA in healthy donors. The table came from immunoSEQ multiplex PCR; TCRdb's copy has only in-frame clones and leaves some out. The sample contains 74,000 or so clones, 60% to 80% of which appear only once. Source material: PBMCs. These receptors were obtained from a woman in her thirties or forties in good health and CMV-seropositive. CDR3s leave out the opening cysteine and the closing phenylalanine or tryptophan. Each record gives: J gene, V gene, CDR3 protein.

j_gene: TRBJ2-2; v_gene: TRBV5-1; CDR3aa: ASSPSGTTNTGELF
j_gene: TRBJ2-1; v_gene: TRBV6-1; CDR3aa: ASSPGTGLNEQF
j_gene: TRBJ2-3; v_gene: TRBV5-8; CDR3aa: ASSLGLIASSGADTQY
j_gene: TRBJ2-7; v_gene: TRBV7-9; CDR3aa: ASSPDRPLYEQY
j_gene: TRBJ2-2; v_gene: TRBV10-3; CDR3aa: AISHLGLAGGNTGELF
j_gene: TRBJ2-3; v_gene: TRBV11-2; CDR3aa: ASSTTGTSGSRSDTQY
j_gene: TRBJ2-3; v_gene: TRBV19; CDR3aa: ASSGGAVSTDTQY
j_gene: TRBJ2-7; v_gene: TRBV7-9; CDR3aa: ASSSKQGERYEQY
j_gene: TRBJ2-7; v_gene: TRBV29-1; CDR3aa: SVTGGYYEQY
j_gene: TRBJ2-1; v_gene: TRBV27; CDR3aa: ASSFRTSGRNEQF
j_gene: TRBJ2-1; v_gene: TRBV2; CDR3aa: ASSEPLGTGGGNEQF
j_gene: TRBJ1-4; v_gene: TRBV30; CDR3aa: AWGPFSPEKLF
j_gene: TRBJ2-7; v_gene: TRBV27; CDR3aa: ASSSTSGLEQY
j_gene: TRBJ2-1; v_gene: TRBV6-1; CDR3aa: ASSARGGRNEQF
j_gene: TRBJ2-5; v_gene: TRBV5-4; CDR3aa: ASSGQTGFQETQY
j_gene: TRBJ2-5; v_gene: TRBV7-3; CDR3aa: ASSIIAGEGRETQY
j_gene: TRBJ1-5; v_gene: TRBV5-1; CDR3aa: ASSLAADRTIRQPQH
j_gene: .; v_gene: TRBV29-1; CDR3aa: SVKSFTYEQY
j_gene: TRBJ2-5; v_gene: TRBV6-5; CDR3aa: ASSYLLVEVETQY
j_gene: TRBJ1-2; v_gene: TRBV29-1; CDR3aa: SAGRQGSHGYT
j_gene: TRBJ2-2; v_gene: TRBV5-4; CDR3aa: ASSPQGAGVETGELF
j_gene: TRBJ2-5; v_gene: TRBV4-1; CDR3aa: ASSHLLLETQY
j_gene: TRBJ2-5; v_gene: TRBV7-8; CDR3aa: ASSQDLTAQSEETQY
j_gene: TRBJ2-7; v_gene: TRBV11-1; CDR3aa: ASSPSDLLGGLVYEQY
j_gene: TRBJ2-7; v_gene: TRBV19; CDR3aa: ASSPGQGGYEQY
j_gene: TRBJ1-1; v_gene: TRBV7-6; CDR3aa: ASKELNTEAF
j_gene: TRBJ2-1; v_gene: TRBV7-8; CDR3aa: ASSLWQGLDEQF
j_gene: TRBJ2-7; v_gene: TRBV6-5; CDR3aa: ASSSGTGGQSEQY
j_gene: TRBJ1-2; v_gene: TRBV4-1; CDR3aa: ASSQTKGVYGYT
j_gene: TRBJ2-7; v_gene: TRBV2; CDR3aa: ASSYKTGVSYEQY
j_gene: TRBJ2-7; v_gene: TRBV2; CDR3aa: ASSFSYEQY
j_gene: TRBJ1-5; v_gene: TRBV6-6; CDR3aa: ASSDEHPSIQPQH
j_gene: TRBJ1-3; v_gene: TRBV7-9; CDR3aa: ASSLPAGHDSGNTIY
j_gene: TRBJ2-7; v_gene: TRBV10-3; CDR3aa: AISAASGRHEQY
j_gene: TRBJ1-1; v_gene: TRBV25-1; CDR3aa: ASSGGGYTEAF
j_gene: TRBJ2-1; v_gene: TRBV29-1; CDR3aa: SVDSLYNEQF
j_gene: TRBJ2-7; v_gene: TRBV30; CDR3aa: AWTRTTYEQY
j_gene: TRBJ1-5; v_gene: TRBV30; CDR3aa: AWSSGNQPQH
j_gene: TRBJ2-1; v_gene: TRBV5-1; CDR3aa: ASSRGSGSNEQF
j_gene: TRBJ1-2; v_gene: TRBV30; CDR3aa: AWSPLGRNYGYT
j_gene: TRBJ2-7; v_gene: TRBV2; CDR3aa: ASSEAGRDEQY
j_gene: TRBJ1-1; v_gene: TRBV7-8; CDR3aa: ASSLIGRTEAF
j_gene: TRBJ1-5; v_gene: TRBV18; CDR3aa: ASSPLGTGDQPQH
j_gene: TRBJ2-5; v_gene: TRBV4-1; CDR3aa: ASSQMPPVKQETQY
j_gene: TRBJ1-1; v_gene: TRBV29-1; CDR3aa: SVAPGTEAF